A single sample gave rise to the 27 T cell receptor beta chains below, sequenced in a study of shared clonotypes between healthy human individuals. Using immunoSEQ multiplex PCR, the repertoire was profiled, and TCRdb retains in-frame clones only, with some absent. In the table there are a few million clones, just over 90% of which are singletons. Sequencing input: naive CD4+ T cells from PBMCs. The subset is: CD45RA+ positively selected. The receptors stem from a man aged 18 to 29 in good health. Some clones in this sample may be carry-over from other donors' samples.

The chain links TRBV5-1 to TRBJ2-1; TRBD1 might be the D (6 bases). V lost 4 bases to trimming and J lost 5 bases, with 19 bases between them. Germline V gene lookup returns CDR1 SGHRS and CDR2 YFSETQ. This CDR3 spans 16 amino acids. Here the CDR3 reads CASSLMGARSNNEQFF. CDR3 coding DNA: TGCGCCAGCAGCCTTATGGGGGCGAGATCCAACAATGAGCAGTTCTTC.

The rearrangement uses TRBV11-2 and TRBJ2-4, with 8 bases identical to TRBD1. V dropped 4 bases and J dropped 8; count of bases not matched to a gene: 10. The CDR3 extends over 15 amino acids. Germline lookup yields CDR1 SGHAT and CDR2 FQNNGV. CDR3 loop: CASSSEDRVVDIQYF. As DNA, the CDR3 is TGTGCCAGCAGCTCGGAGGACAGGGTTGTTGACATTCAGTACTTC.

The V and J genes are TRBV19 and TRBJ2-4; D not certain. Germline CDR1 and CDR2: LNHDA and SQIVND (reference sequence). V dropped 2 bases and J dropped 1 base, with 15 bases sitting between them. The CDR3 length is 17 residues. CDR3 bases: TGTGCCAGTAGTATACTTATGGCCCCTGGCGCCAAAAACATTCAGTACTTC. It encodes CASSILMAPGAKNIQYF.

The J gene is TRBJ1-2, the V gene TRBV28; TRBD1 matches 7 bases. Germline CDR1 and CDR2: MDHEN and SYDVKM. V lost 11 bases and J lost 5; bases outside the gene matches: 8. The length of the CDR3 is 12 residues. For the CDR3, the DNA is TGTGCCTCTCTAAAGGGGGCGTATGGCTACACCTTC. Translation: CASLKGAYGYTF.

This chain uses TRBV10-1 with TRBJ2-2, with D unresolved. V was shortened by 6 bases and J by 0 bases, with 8 bases between the two germline ends. CDR1 and CDR2 from the germline V gene are WNHNN and SYGVQD (reference sequence). This CDR3 is 14 amino acids long. The CDR3 DNA reads TGCGCCAGCAGGGAAGACGCGAACACCGGGGAGCTGTTTTTT. It translates to CASREDANTGELFF.

This clone was recorded once. The V call is TRBV14, the J call TRBJ2-2; the D is unclear. Looked up from germline, CDR1 is SGHDN and CDR2 is FVKESK. V gave up 1 base and J gave up 2 bases, with 11 bases separating them. The CDR3 runs 16 residues. Here the CDR3 reads CASSQVGPPNTGELFF. Here the CDR3 DNA reads TGTGCCAGCAGCCAAGTCGGACCACCCAACACCGGGGAGCTGTTTTTT.

This sequence joins TRBV6-1 and TRBJ1-5; D gene ambiguous. Germline V lookup: CDR1 MNHNS, CDR2 SASEGT. This CDR3 contains 15 residues. The V and J ends lost 6 bases and 5 bases respectively, with 17 bases between them. CDR3 sequence reads: CASRRTVSGDQPQHF. In DNA form, the CDR3 reads TGTGCCAGCAGGAGGACCGTCTCCGGGGATCAGCCCCAGCATTTT.

For this clone: Other DNA sequences in this specimen translate into the identical CDR3. The chain has TRBV6-5 and TRBJ2-7; possibly TRBD1 or TRBD2 for D (5 bases each). V shed 4 bases and J shed 3 bases, with 7 bases lying between them. The CDR3 contains 12 residues. CDR1 and CDR2 from the germline V gene are MNHEY and SVGAGI. CDR3 sequence reads: CASSSGGYEQYF. CDR3 bases: TGTGCCAGCAGTTCTGGGGGCTACGAGCAGTACTTC.

The chain is built from TRBV27 and TRBJ2-7, with D possibly matching TRBD2 (6 bases). Germline CDR1 MNHEY, CDR2 SMNVEV (reference sequence). The CDR3 runs to 12 residues. V was pared by 4 bases and J by 6 bases, with 10 bases between. CDR3 sequence (DNA): TGTGCCAGCAGTTCGACTAGTGGCGAGCAGTACTTC. Translating gives CASSSTSGEQYF.

The V gene is TRBV28, the J gene TRBJ1-5; the D gene is possibly TRBD1 (6 bases). From germline, CDR1 is MDHEN and CDR2 SYDVKM. This CDR3 comprises 14 residues. Trimming shortened V by 6 bases and J by 2 bases, and 11 bases separated the two germline ends. CDR3 bases: TGTGCCAGCAGGCCCTGGACAGGCAATCAGCCCCAGCATTTT. Protein: CASRPWTGNQPQHF.

The V call is TRBV9, the J call TRBJ2-2; D possibly corresponds to TRBD1 (7 bases). The V end lost 8 bases, the J end lost 8 bases, and 19 bases lay between the germline ends. There are 14 residues in the CDR3. Germline lookup yields CDR1 SGDLS and CDR2 YYNGEE. CDR3 sequence reads: CASSGTAGSGELFF. CDR3 bases: TGTGCCAGTTCCGGGACAGCGGGTTCAGGGGAGCTGTTTTTT. Based on the CDR3 plus reference TRBV9 and TRBJ2-2, the full variable domain is DSGVTQTPKHLITATGQRVTLRCSPRSGDLSVYWYQQSLDQGLQFLIQYYNGEERAKGNILERFSAQQFPDLHSELNLSSLELGDSALYFCASSGTAGSGELFFGEGSRLTVL.

This clone was seen once. The V call is TRBV10-3, the J call TRBJ2-7; TRBD1 matches at 7 bases. V shed 10 bases, J shed 5 bases, and the junction held 11 bases outside the gene matches. Germline-derived CDR1 and CDR2 are ENHRY and SYGVKD. The CDR3 spans 13 residues. The CDR3 DNA sequence: TGTGCCACGCAAAACAGGGGATCCGACGAGCAGTACTTC. It codes for CATQNRGSDEQYF.

The chain is built from TRBV6-5 and TRBJ2-7; D is uncertain. The CDR3 is 13 residues long. Per germline, CDR1 MNHEY and CDR2 SVGAGI. V was trimmed by 5 bases and J by 3 bases, leaving 11 bases between them. The CDR3 DNA sequence: TGTGCCAGCAGTGCCCCCAGGCACTACGAGCAGTACTTC. Amino acids: CASSAPRHYEQYF.

The CDR3 spells CASSESGRAHNEQFF. In DNA, the CDR3 is TGTGCCAGCAGCGAATCGGGCCGAGCACACAATGAGCAGTTCTTC. V gene TRBV9 combines with J gene TRBJ2-1; D is unresolved. Germline loops: CDR1 SGDLS, CDR2 YYNGEE. CDR3 length: 15 residues. V dropped 3 bases and J dropped 5 bases, with 15 bases sitting between them.

The CDR3 DNA is TGTGCCAGCAGTTATGGGGTAGCGAACACTGAAGCTTTCTTT. Its protein is CASSYGVANTEAFF. This chain links TRBV6-5 with TRBJ1-1, with D unclear. Germline CDR1 is MNHEY and CDR2 is SVGAGI. Deletions cut 3 bases from V and 1 base from J, with 9 bases between. The CDR3 is 14 residues long.

This chain links TRBV19 with TRBJ2-1; 11 positions agree with TRBD2. V lost 5 bases, J lost 7 bases, and 4 bases stayed unmatched. This CDR3 is 14 amino acids long. CDR1 is LNHDA and CDR2 is SQIVND in the germline V gene (reference sequence). DNA for the CDR3: TGTGCCAGTAGTTTCCCTAGCGGGAGGAATGAGCAGTTCTTC. This codes for CASSFPSGRNEQFF.

This sequence joins TRBV2 and TRBJ2-1; 8 nucleotides align to TRBD1. The V and J ends lost 6 bases and 4 bases, in that order; junction bases with no gene match: 5. Germline loops: CDR1 SNHLY, CDR2 FYNNEI. The CDR3 extends over 14 amino acids. The CDR3 nucleotides are TGTGCCAGCAGGCCAGGGGGCGCGTACAATGAGCAGTTCTTC. Translating it yields CASRPGGAYNEQFF.

This chain links TRBV4-1 with TRBJ2-5; a possible D gene is TRBD2 (6 bases). Trimming removed 4 bases at V and 1 base at J, with 13 bases between. CDR1 MGHRA and CDR2 YSYEKL come from the germline V gene. The CDR3 has 15 amino acids. The CDR3 sequence: CASSRLPTSQETQYF. The CDR3, as DNA: TGCGCCAGCAGCCGCCTCCCGACTAGCCAAGAGACCCAGTACTTC.

A note on this clone: The sample holds other DNA sequences that translate to the same CDR3. V is TRBV28 and J is TRBJ1-1; TRBD1 might be the D (6 bases). Germline values: CDR1 MDHEN, CDR2 SYDVKM. The ends were cut back, 8 bases at V and 5 bases at J, with 12 bases in the middle. The CDR3 loop spans 12 amino acids. The CDR3 DNA sequence: TGTGCCAGCCGGGGGGCGAATACTGAAGCTTTCTTT. Translation: CASRGANTEAFF.

With regard to this clone: This sample includes further DNA sequences coding for the same CDR3. The chain links TRBV29-1 to TRBJ2-3, with TRBD2 identical over 9 bases. V shed 4 bases and J 4 bases; nucleotides not matched to a gene: 3. Per the germline V gene, CDR1 is SQVTM and CDR2 is ANQGSEA. The CDR3 has 13 residues. CDR3 nucleotide sequence: TGCAGCGTTGGCGGGAGGGCCGCAGATACGCAGTATTTT. Translation gives CSVGGRAADTQYF.

This chain links TRBV28 with TRBJ2-7; 8 bases agree with TRBD2. The V and J ends lost 5 bases and 4 bases, in that order; junction bases with no gene match: 7. CDR3 length equals 14 residues. From germline, CDR1 is MDHEN and CDR2 SYDVKM. CDR3 sequence reads: CASSTGGAKYEQYF. The CDR3 DNA reads TGTGCCAGCAGTACGGGGGGGGCTAAGTACGAGCAGTACTTC.

The rearrangement uses TRBV9 and TRBJ2-1; a possible D gene is TRBD2 (6 bases). Deletions cut 1 base from V and 4 bases from J, with 18 bases between. The CDR3 consists of 17 residues. Per germline, CDR1 SGDLS and CDR2 YYNGEE. CDR3 DNA: TGTGCCAGCAGCGTATACTCCGGGAGTGGTGGGTACAATGAGCAGTTCTTC. It translates to CASSVYSGSGGYNEQFF.

V gene TRBV27 combines with J gene TRBJ2-2, with D hard to call. The CDR3 contains 12 residues. Germline-derived CDR1 and CDR2 are MNHEY and SMNVEV (reference sequence). Between the trimmed V and J ends, which lost 4 bases and 6 bases, there was a span of 6 bases. The CDR3 loop reads CASSWTSGELFF. The DNA for the CDR3 is TGTGCCAGCAGTTGGACCTCCGGGGAGCTGTTTTTT.

The DNA for the CDR3 is TGCGCCAGCAGCTTGACAGGGCCACACACAGATACGCAGTATTTT. Protein sequence: CASSLTGPHTDTQYF. This chain joins TRBV5-1 and TRBJ2-3, with D possibly being TRBD1 (6 bases). The CDR3 contains 15 residues. The germline V gene has CDR1 SGHRS and CDR2 YFSETQ. V was shortened by 1 base and J by 2 bases, with 11 bases between the two germline ends.

This clone was counted once. The rearrangement links TRBV2 to TRBJ2-3; weak D call: TRBD2 (6 bases). Germline V lookup: CDR1 SNHLY, CDR2 FYNNEI. CDR3 size: 16 residues. V lost 3 bases and J lost 1, with 14 bases in between. CDR3 sequence (DNA): TGTGCCAGCAGTGACGGGCTAGCGTATGGCACAGATACGCAGTATTTT. Translated: CASSDGLAYGTDTQYF.

In its sample, this clone was seen a few times. V and J are TRBV6-1 and TRBJ1-1; possibly TRBD1 for D (6 bases). Per the germline V gene, CDR1 is MNHNS and CDR2 is SASEGT. This CDR3 has 14 residues. Trimming took off 6 bases at V and 0 bases at J, with 11 bases between the two ends. The CDR3, as DNA: TGTGCCAGCAGGTGGGGACAAATGAACACTGAAGCTTTCTTT. Translation: CASRWGQMNTEAFF.

The chain uses TRBV4-3 and TRBJ1-4, with D possibly being TRBD1 (5 bases). Germline V gives CDR1 LGHNA, CDR2 YSLEER. Trimming stripped 0 bases from V and 3 bases from J, with 14 bases between. The CDR3 is 17 residues long. The CDR3 bases are TGCGCCAGCAGCCAAGACCCCCGGGGCGGGCCTAATGAAAAACTGTTTTTT. Protein product: CASSQDPRGGPNEKLFF.